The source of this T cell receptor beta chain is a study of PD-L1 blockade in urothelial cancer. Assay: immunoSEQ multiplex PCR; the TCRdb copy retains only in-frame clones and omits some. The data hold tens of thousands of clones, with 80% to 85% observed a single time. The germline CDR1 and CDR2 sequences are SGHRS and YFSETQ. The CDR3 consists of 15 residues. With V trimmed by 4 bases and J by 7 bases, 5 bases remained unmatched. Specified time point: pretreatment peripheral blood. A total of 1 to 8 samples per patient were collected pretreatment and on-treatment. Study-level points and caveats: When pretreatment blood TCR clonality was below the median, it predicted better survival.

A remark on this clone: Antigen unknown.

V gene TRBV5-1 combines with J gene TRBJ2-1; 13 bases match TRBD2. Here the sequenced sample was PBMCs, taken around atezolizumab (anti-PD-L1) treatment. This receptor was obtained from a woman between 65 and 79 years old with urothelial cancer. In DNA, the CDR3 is TGCGCCAGCAGCCAGGGACTAGCGGGGATAAATGAGCAGTTCTTC. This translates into CASSQGLAGINEQFF.